These 20 T cell receptor beta chains were all obtained from the same sample, sequenced in a study of human T cells and chemical hapten exposure. The time point is: healthy volunteer bleed at 6 weeks. It was from unfractionated whole blood that total RNA was extracted. TCRdb re-derived calls from the RACE reads in MiXCR, one entry per CDR3 protein. The table shows some 81,000 distinct CDR3 sequences, with roughly 7.9% occurring only once. Sequenced: whole blood. Receptors originate from a female donor in good health. Some clones in this sample may be carry-over from other donors' samples.

Only a few counts were recorded for this clonotype. CDR3 residues: CASSAEGRLNSPLHF. CDR3 DNA sequence: TGTGCCAGCAGCGCAGAGGGGCGCCTTAATTCACCCCTCCACTTT. The chain employs TRBV2 and TRBJ1-6; TRBD1 is a possible D gene (5 bases). Germline loops: CDR1 SNHLY, CDR2 FYNNEI. The CDR3 has 15 residues. Between the trimmed V and J ends, which lost 6 bases and 6 bases, there was a span of 15 bases.

A remark on this clonotype: Being one base from a much bigger clone, this may be a read error. The rearrangement links TRBV5-1 to TRBJ2-7; no reliable D call. Germline V gene lookup returns CDR1 SGHRS and CDR2 YFSETQ. The V end lost 4 bases, the J end lost 2 bases, and 10 bases lay between the germline ends. This CDR3 comprises 13 residues. The CDR3 sequence: CASSPDGTYEQYF. Written as DNA, the CDR3 is TGCGCCAGCAGCCCGGACGGAACCTACGAGCAGTACTTC. Full variable domain (rest looked up from reference TRBV5-1 and TRBJ2-7): KAGVTQTPRYLIKTRGQQVTLSCSPISGHRSVSWYQQTPGQGLQFLFEYFSETQRNKGNFPGRFSGRQFSNSRSEMNVSTLELGDSALYLCASSPDGTYEQYFGPGTRLTVT.

This clonotype was picked up a small number of times. The genes are TRBV27 and TRBJ1-2, with 10 bases aligning to TRBD1. Germline V CDR1 and CDR2: MNHEY, SMNVEV (reference sequence). The CDR3 is 16 amino acids. With V trimmed by 1 base and J by 6 bases, 8 bases remained unmatched. CDR3 loop: CASSLYPNDRGHGYTF. CDR3 coding DNA: TGTGCCAGCAGTTTATACCCCAATGACAGGGGGCATGGCTACACCTTC.

J is TRBJ2-2 and V is TRBV27; the D gene could be TRBD1 or TRBD2 (5 bases each). The CDR3 extends over 15 amino acids. Germline V gives CDR1 MNHEY, CDR2 SMNVEV (reference sequence). The ends were cut back, 7 bases at V and 4 bases at J, with 16 bases in the middle. The CDR3 protein is CASTQGVRGTGELFF. CDR3 sequence (DNA): TGTGCCAGCACCCAGGGAGTTAGGGGCACCGGGGAGCTGTTTTTT.

This clonotype was seen more than once but under ten times. The DNA of the CDR3 is TGCGCCAGCAGCGCAGGGGGGAGGATGAACACTGAAGCTTTCTTT. This codes for CASSAGGRMNTEAFF. The rearrangement uses TRBV5-1 and TRBJ1-1; TRBD1 aligns across 7 bases. This CDR3 has 15 amino acids. After removal of 4 bases from V and 0 bases from J, the junction contained 6 bases not matched to a gene. Germline CDR1 reads SGHRS; CDR2 reads YFSETQ.

This clonotype has more than one count but fewer than ten. The V gene is TRBV2, the J gene TRBJ2-7, with 9 bases lining up with TRBD1. This CDR3 contains 15 residues. Germline V gene lookup returns CDR1 SNHLY and CDR2 FYNNEI. Trimming took 6 bases from V and 3 from J; bases not matched to a gene: 9. The CDR3 DNA sequence: TGTGCCAGCAGAGTCACAGGGGGCGGATACTACGAGCAGTACTTC. This encodes CASRVTGGGYYEQYF.

This clonotype was seen more than once but under ten times. This chain uses TRBV2 with TRBJ2-3; D call uncertain. The CDR3 has 13 amino acids. Germline V gives CDR1 SNHLY, CDR2 FYNNEI. The V and J ends lost 8 bases and 6 bases respectively, with 15 bases between them. This CDR3 is CASPPRIVDTQYF. In DNA form, the CDR3 reads TGTGCCAGCCCCCCTAGAATTGTGGATACGCAGTATTTT.

This chain connects TRBV6-1 to TRBJ2-7, with 10 bases that match TRBD1. Germline V gene sequence: CDR1 MNHNS, CDR2 SASEGT. V lost 4 bases, J lost 3 bases, and 3 bases stayed unmatched. The CDR3 is 14 residues long. As DNA, the CDR3 is TGTGCCAGCAGTGCCTGGGACAGGGGCTACGAGCAGTACTTC. Translating it yields CASSAWDRGYEQYF.

Only a few counts were recorded for this clonotype. This chain uses TRBV18 with TRBJ1-1; possible D gene TRBD1, 5 bases. CDR1 and CDR2 from the germline V gene are KGHSH and LQKENI. The V end was cut by 3 bases, the J end by 5 bases, with 19 bases between. CDR3 length: 16 amino acids. This CDR3 reads CASSPRGVPLRTEAFF. In nucleotides, the CDR3 is TGTGCCAGCTCACCCCGAGGGGTCCCCTTGAGGACTGAAGCTTTCTTT. Drawing the rest from reference TRBV18 and TRBJ1-1, the complete variable domain is NAGVMQNPRHLVRRRGQEARLRCSPMKGHSHVYWYRQLPEEGLKFMVYLQKENIIDESGMPKERFSAEFPKEGPSILRIQQVVRGDSAAYFCASSPRGVPLRTEAFFGQGTRLTVV.

As for this clonotype: Possible read error: a much larger clone is one base away. This rearrangement joins TRBV4-1 to TRBJ1-5; unclear D gene. This CDR3 has 14 residues. Germline assignment: CDR1 MGHRA and CDR2 YSYEKL. The germline V and J ends were trimmed by 7 bases and 5 bases, with 15 bases remaining between them. CDR3 in DNA: TGCGCCAGCAAGGATTGTGAGGGAGATCAGCCCCAGCATTTT. As protein: CASKDCEGDQPQHF.

The CDR3 here is CASSLSGGGAPDTQYF. As DNA, the CDR3 is TGTGCCAGCAGCTTATCCGGCGGGGGGGCGCCAGATACGCAGTATTTT. The chain carries TRBV7-2 and TRBJ2-3; 9 nucleotides align to TRBD2. J was trimmed by 4 bases and V by 2 bases; bases with no gene match: 7. CDR1 is SGHTA, CDR2 FQGNSA, per germline. The CDR3 length is 16 residues.

V is TRBV18 and J is TRBJ1-5; 7 nucleotides align to TRBD1. Germline V gene sequence: CDR1 KGHSH, CDR2 LQKENI. The CDR3 loop spans 15 amino acids. The J segment lost 3 bases and the V segment lost 3 bases, leaving 5 bases of the junction unmatched. As DNA, the CDR3 is TGTGCCAGCTCACCGCGACAGGGTAACAATCAGCCCCAGCATTTT. It yields the protein CASSPRQGNNQPQHF.

This clonotype has a count of ten or more. The chain carries TRBV4-3 and TRBJ2-3; D might be TRBD1 (5 bases). This CDR3 is 17 amino acids long. Trimming cost V 0 bases and J 3 bases, with 16 bases left between them. Germline V gene lookup returns CDR1 LGHNA and CDR2 YSLEER. Written as DNA, the CDR3 is TGCGCCAGCAGCCAAGATATCGTAGGGGTAGGGACAGATACGCAGTATTTT. Translated, it gives CASSQDIVGVGTDTQYF.

This clonotype was counted between two and nine times. The chain is built from TRBV7-2 and TRBJ2-7; D remains unclear. The V end was cut by 2 bases, the J end by 6 bases, with 8 bases between. The CDR3 covers 12 residues. Looked up from germline, CDR1 is SGHTA and CDR2 is FQGNSA. CDR3 DNA: TGTGCCAGCAGCTTAAGTCCAGCCGAGCAGTACTTC. Protein sequence: CASSLSPAEQYF.

This clonotype was seen more than once but under ten times. The rearrangement uses TRBV10-3 and TRBJ2-2; TRBD1 matches 7 bases. The junction had 6 bases not matched to a gene; V was cut back by 8 bases and J by 3 bases. This CDR3 is built from 14 residues. CDR1 is ENHRY and CDR2 is SYGVKD in the germline V gene. CDR3 region: CAILSDRDTGELFF. The CDR3 bases are TGTGCCATCTTGTCTGACAGGGACACCGGGGAGCTGTTTTTT.

The sample holds a few counts of this clonotype. The chain joins TRBV12-3 or TRBV12-4 to TRBJ2-3; no definite D call. CDR3 size: 17 residues. Trimming took off 2 bases at V and 0 bases at J, with 15 bases between the two ends. The CDR3 nucleotides are TGTGCCAGCAGTTTAACGGGCTTCATGGTGAGCACAGATACGCAGTATTTT. It encodes CASSLTGFMVSTDTQYF.

This clonotype was seen a few times. The rearrangement uses TRBV14 and TRBJ2-7; D assignment may be TRBD1 or TRBD2 (5 bases each). This CDR3 has 13 residues. From germline, CDR1 is SGHDN and CDR2 FVKESK. Trimming left V 4 bases short and J 7 bases short, with 14 bases between. CDR3 coding DNA: TGTGCCAGCAGCCCAAGGACAACGGGGGAGCAGTACTTC. Translated, it gives CASSPRTTGEQYF.

Ten or more counts support this clonotype. The chain uses TRBV6-5 and TRBJ1-1; no clear D. V lost 5 bases and J 5 bases, leaving 15 bases between the germline ends. CDR1 and CDR2 from the germline V gene are MNHEY and SVGAGI. The CDR3 extends over 14 amino acids. DNA for the CDR3: TGTGCCAGCAGTGCCGCGGGATGGCGGACTGAAGCTTTCTTT. Its translation is CASSAAGWRTEAFF.

At least ten counts were recorded for this clonotype. V usage is TRBV5-1 and J usage is TRBJ1-1; no clear D. Germline V gives CDR1 SGHRS, CDR2 YFSETQ. Trimming removed 0 bases at V and 4 bases at J, with 13 bases between. The CDR3 spans 15 residues. The CDR3: CASSLELRRTTEAFF. The CDR3 nucleotides read TGCGCCAGCAGCTTGGAGCTCAGGAGGACCACTGAAGCTTTCTTT.

This clonotype came up many times. The rearrangement joins TRBV29-1 to TRBJ1-5; 11 nucleotides align to TRBD1. CDR1 SQVTM and CDR2 ANQGSEA come from the germline V gene. Germline trimming cut 6 bases from V and 6 bases from J; bases unmatched to any gene: 4. There are 13 residues in the CDR3. The CDR3 is CSVRTGGGQPQHF. DNA of the CDR3: TGCAGCGTACGGACAGGGGGCGGTCAGCCCCAGCATTTT.